This TCR beta chain was recovered during a study of T cells in Graves' hyperthyroidism and ophthalmopathy. Study-wide findings and caveats: Most expanded thyroid clonotypes above 0.001 recurred in blood.

Amplification of TCR beta CDR3 regions was performed using RNA transcripts as template. During a first-round RT-PCR of the TCR CDR3, the HTBI primer set was used. Each CDR3 protein gets one entry after TCRdb re-called the multiplex PCR reads with MiXCR. The table lists roughly 550,000 distinct CDR3 sequences, more than 15% of them singletons. The table lists this clonotype with many counts. Antigen unknown. The CDR3 loop spans 14 amino acids. Per germline, CDR1 SGHRS and CDR2 YFSETQ. Trimming cost V 5 bases and J 7 bases, with 16 bases left between them. Patients with ophthalmopathy all had a Clinical Activity Score of at least 3, a NOSPECS grade of at least 4 and duration under 3 months. Exclusions: uncontrolled infection, other autoimmune disease, pregnancy, lactation.

What was sequenced was blood. This sequence originates from a woman between 25 and 40 years old with Graves' ophthalmopathy. The rearrangement uses TRBV5-1 and TRBJ1-5; D unresolved. CDR3 in amino acids: CASSFLRVGQPQHF. The CDR3 DNA is TGCGCCAGCAGTTTTTTGAGGGTTGGACAGCCCCAGCATTTT.